Presented here are 11 T cell receptor beta chains from one specimen sequenced in a study of blood T cells in healthy people across ages (dated by TCRdb to 2015 to 2017). The library was obtained by 5' RACE. The sample was run on an Illumina HiSeq 2500. A second PCR of roughly 6 to 11 cycles was performed with a sample-barcoded 5' primer and a J-beta primer mix. TCRdb reprocessed the public reads (quality trimming at Q25 with fastp, clone calling with MiXCR) and kept in-frame beta chains. For every CDR3 protein sequence, its rows merge into one entry that carries the most common genes and DNA. The sample data list fewer than 600,000 distinct CDR3 sequences, and about 29% of these were observed just once. Together, the top ten hold about 3.3% of the sample. This sample was shared with a second study, whose subject was T cells of mothers and their children.

Sequencing input: blood. All receptors come from a boy aged 2 to 10 in good health.

This clonotype occurred a few times. The chain is built from TRBV7-3 and TRBJ2-3; D may be TRBD1 (6 bases). The CDR3 has 19 residues. CDR1 and CDR2 (germline): SGHTA, FQGTGA. V lost 1 base, J lost 8 bases, and 28 bases lay in between. CDR3 coding DNA: TGTGCCAGCAGCTTAAAGTGGGCGAGGCAGCTCTTTACACAGGGTACGCAGTATTTT. The encoded protein is CASSLKWARQLFTQGTQYF.

The rearrangement uses TRBV30 and TRBJ2-3, with no clear D. Germline V gene lookup returns CDR1 GTSNPN and CDR2 SVGIG (reference sequence). With 1 base removed from V and 3 bases from J, the gap between germline ends came to 8 bases. This CDR3 contains 13 residues. As DNA, the CDR3 is TGTGCCTGGAGTGAGCCTAGGACAGATACGCAGTATTTT. Protein: CAWSEPRTDTQYF.

This clonotype was seen more than once but under ten times. V is TRBV20-1 and J is TRBJ1-2; 7 bases fit TRBD1. The length of the CDR3 is 12 residues. Looked up from germline, CDR1 is DFQATT and CDR2 is SNEGSKA (reference sequence). V shed 1 base, J shed 8 bases, and the junction held 4 bases outside the gene matches. CDR3 sequence reads: CSARGQGGGYTF. The CDR3 DNA follows: TGCAGTGCTAGAGGACAGGGTGGCGGCTACACCTTC.

This chain links TRBV7-9 with TRBJ2-7, with D perhaps TRBD1 or TRBD2 (5 bases each). The CDR3 length is 14 residues. Trimming removed 6 bases at V and 2 bases at J, with 14 bases between. CDR1 is SEHNR, CDR2 FQNEAQ, per germline (reference sequence). The CDR3 region has the DNA TGTGCCAGCAGGACTGCAGGGAGCACCTACGAGCAGTACTTC. Translated, it gives CASRTAGSTYEQYF.

The J gene is TRBJ2-5, the V gene TRBV3-1, with D possibly TRBD1 on 6 matching bases. The CDR3 spans 12 residues. Trimming took 4 bases from V and 7 from J, leaving 10 bases between them. CDR1 LGHDT and CDR2 YNNKEL come from the germline V gene (reference sequence). In nucleotides, the CDR3 is TGTGCCAGCAGCCGGGGGCGAGGGACCCAGTACTTC. Residues: CASSRGRGTQYF.

This clonotype appeared many times. The chain combines TRBV7-2 with TRBJ1-4; TRBD1 is a possible D gene (6 bases). This CDR3 spans 14 amino acids. V lost 5 bases and J 6 bases, leaving 13 bases between the germline ends. Germline CDR1 and CDR2: SGHTA and FQGNSA. CDR3 in amino acids: CASSPQGGDEKLFF. Here the CDR3 DNA reads TGTGCCAGCAGCCCACAGGGAGGGGATGAAAAACTGTTTTTT.

This clonotype was recorded a few times. The CDR3 DNA sequence: TGTGCCAGCAGCCAAGGACAGGCCTCCTCACCCCTCCACTTT. This sequence encodes CASSQGQASSPLHF. The chain couples TRBV3-1 to TRBJ1-6; TRBD1 is a possible D gene (6 bases). This CDR3 is built from 14 residues. The V gene lost 1 base and the J gene lost 10 bases, with 11 bases spanning the gap. CDR1 and CDR2 from the germline V gene are LGHDT and YNNKEL (reference sequence).

This chain joins TRBV3-1 and TRBJ1-5, with a weak D call TRBD1 (5 bases). With 1 base removed from V and 0 bases from J, the gap between germline ends came to 7 bases. Germline CDR1 and CDR2: LGHDT and YNNKEL (reference sequence). The CDR3 covers 15 residues. The CDR3 here is CASSQARGSNQPQHF. CDR3 nucleotides: TGTGCCAGCAGCCAAGCAAGGGGTAGCAATCAGCCCCAGCATTTT.

The V call is TRBV9, the J call TRBJ2-5; no clear D. CDR1 is SGDLS, CDR2 YYNGEE, per germline. The CDR3 sequence is 15 residues long. The V end was cut by 2 bases, the J end by 5 bases, with 16 bases between. The CDR3 DNA reads TGTGCCAGCAGCGTGAGTCAAGGGATCGGGGAGACCCAGTACTTC. As protein: CASSVSQGIGETQYF.

This clonotype has only a few counts. The chain is built from TRBV10-3 and TRBJ1-2, with a tentative D call TRBD1 (6 bases). Trimming removed 3 bases from V and 0 bases from J, with 8 bases in between. Germline values: CDR1 ENHRY, CDR2 SYGVKD. The CDR3 runs to 14 residues. The CDR3 sequence is CAISDRGPNYGYTF. CDR3 DNA: TGTGCCATCAGTGACAGGGGACCTAACTATGGCTACACCTTC.

This clonotype showed up just once. This chain joins TRBV4-3 and TRBJ1-1; D is ambiguous. Deletions cut 0 bases from V and 0 bases from J, with 11 bases between. The CDR3 totals 16 residues. Germline CDR1 and CDR2: LGHNA and YSLEER. Written as DNA, the CDR3 is TGCGCCAGCAGCCAAGACTTCGGACGGATGAACACTGAAGCTTTCTTT. Its protein product is CASSQDFGRMNTEAFF.